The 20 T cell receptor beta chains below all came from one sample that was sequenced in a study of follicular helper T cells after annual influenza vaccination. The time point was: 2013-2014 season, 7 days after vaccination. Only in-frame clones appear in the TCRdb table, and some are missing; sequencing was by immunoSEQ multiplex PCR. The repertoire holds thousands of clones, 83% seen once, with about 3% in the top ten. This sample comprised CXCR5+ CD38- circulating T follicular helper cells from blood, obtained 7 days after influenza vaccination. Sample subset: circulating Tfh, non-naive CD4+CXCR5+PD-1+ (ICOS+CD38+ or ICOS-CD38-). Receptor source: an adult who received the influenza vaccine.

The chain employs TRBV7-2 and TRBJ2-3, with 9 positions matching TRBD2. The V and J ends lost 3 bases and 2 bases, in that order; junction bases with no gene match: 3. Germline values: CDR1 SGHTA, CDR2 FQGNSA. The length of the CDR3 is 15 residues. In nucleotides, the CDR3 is TGTGCCAGCAGCTTGGGCGGGGGGGTCACAGATACGCAGTATTTT. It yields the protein CASSLGGGVTDTQYF.

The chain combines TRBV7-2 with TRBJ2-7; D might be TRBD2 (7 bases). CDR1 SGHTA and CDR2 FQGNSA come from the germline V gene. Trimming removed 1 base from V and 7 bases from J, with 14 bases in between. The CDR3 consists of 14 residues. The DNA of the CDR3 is TGTGCCAGCAGCTTAGACCGCGGGGGCGCGGAGCAGTACTTC. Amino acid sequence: CASSLDRGGAEQYF.

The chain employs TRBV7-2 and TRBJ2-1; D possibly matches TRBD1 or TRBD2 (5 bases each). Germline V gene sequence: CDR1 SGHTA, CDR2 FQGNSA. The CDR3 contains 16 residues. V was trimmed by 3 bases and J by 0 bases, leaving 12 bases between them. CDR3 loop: CASSFAGTSSYNEQFF. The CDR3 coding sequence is TGTGCCAGCAGCTTTGCCGGGACGAGCTCCTACAATGAGCAGTTCTTC.

The CDR3 protein is CASSLRFTGHTGELFF. In nucleotides, the CDR3 is TGTGCCAGCAGCTTAAGGTTTACAGGGCACACCGGGGAGCTGTTTTTT. J is TRBJ2-2 and V is TRBV7-2, with a weak D call TRBD1 (6 bases). Trimming removed 2 bases at V and 3 bases at J, with 13 bases between. Looked up from germline, CDR1 is SGHTA and CDR2 is FQGNSA. CDR3 length equals 16 residues.

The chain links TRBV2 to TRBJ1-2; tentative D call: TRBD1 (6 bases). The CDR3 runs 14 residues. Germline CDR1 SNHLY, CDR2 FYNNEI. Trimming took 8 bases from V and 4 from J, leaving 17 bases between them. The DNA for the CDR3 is TGTGCCAGCTCCCCTGAAACAGGGACCTATGGCTACACCTTC. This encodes CASSPETGTYGYTF.

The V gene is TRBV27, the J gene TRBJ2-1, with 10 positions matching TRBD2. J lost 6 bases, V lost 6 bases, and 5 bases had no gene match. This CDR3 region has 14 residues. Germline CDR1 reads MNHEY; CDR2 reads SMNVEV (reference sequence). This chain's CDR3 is CASSGTSAFNEQFF. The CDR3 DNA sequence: TGTGCCAGCAGCGGGACTAGCGCCTTCAATGAGCAGTTCTTC.

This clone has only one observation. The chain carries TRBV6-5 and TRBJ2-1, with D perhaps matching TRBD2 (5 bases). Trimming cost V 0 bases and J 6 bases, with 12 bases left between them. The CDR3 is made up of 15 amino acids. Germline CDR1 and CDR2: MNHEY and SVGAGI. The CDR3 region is CASSYSRAPGNEQFF. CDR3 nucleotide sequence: TGTGCCAGCAGTTACTCGAGGGCTCCGGGCAATGAGCAGTTCTTC.

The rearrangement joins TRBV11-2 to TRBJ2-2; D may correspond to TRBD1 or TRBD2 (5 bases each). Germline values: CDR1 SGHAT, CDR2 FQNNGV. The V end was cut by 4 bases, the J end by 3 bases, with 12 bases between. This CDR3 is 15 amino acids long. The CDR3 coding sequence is TGTGCCAGCAGCTCGGGTGGGGGTGACACCGGGGAGCTGTTTTTT. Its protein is CASSSGGGDTGELFF.

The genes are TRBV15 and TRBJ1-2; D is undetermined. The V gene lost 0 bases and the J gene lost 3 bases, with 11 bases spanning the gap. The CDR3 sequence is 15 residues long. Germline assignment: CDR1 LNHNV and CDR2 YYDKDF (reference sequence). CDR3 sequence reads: CATSRDLTDHYGYTF. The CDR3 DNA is TGTGCCACCAGCAGAGATCTAACAGACCACTATGGCTACACCTTC. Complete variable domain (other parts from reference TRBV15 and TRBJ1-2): DAMVIQNPRYQVTQFGKPVTLSCSQTLNHNVMYWYQQKSSQAPKLLFHYYDKDFNNEADTPDNFQSRRPNTSFCFLDIRSPGLGDTAMYLCATSRDLTDHYGYTFGSGTRLTVV.

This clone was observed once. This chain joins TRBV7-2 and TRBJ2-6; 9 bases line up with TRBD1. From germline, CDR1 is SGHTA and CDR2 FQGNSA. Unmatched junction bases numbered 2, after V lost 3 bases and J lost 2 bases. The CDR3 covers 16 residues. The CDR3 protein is CASSFTGGAGANVLTF. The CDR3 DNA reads TGTGCCAGCAGCTTTACAGGGGGCGCTGGGGCCAACGTCCTGACTTTC.

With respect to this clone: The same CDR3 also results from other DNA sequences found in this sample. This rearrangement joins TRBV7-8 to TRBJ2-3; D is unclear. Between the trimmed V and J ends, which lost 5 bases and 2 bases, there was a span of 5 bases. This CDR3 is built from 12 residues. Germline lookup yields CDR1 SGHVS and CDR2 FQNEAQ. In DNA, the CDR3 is TGTGCCAGCAGCCCCAACACAGATACGCAGTATTTT. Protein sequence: CASSPNTDTQYF.

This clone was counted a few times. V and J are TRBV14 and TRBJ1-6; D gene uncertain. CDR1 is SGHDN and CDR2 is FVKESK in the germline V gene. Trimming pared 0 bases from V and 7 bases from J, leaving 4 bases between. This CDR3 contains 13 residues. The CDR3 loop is CASSQDLNSPLHF. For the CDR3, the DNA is TGTGCCAGCAGCCAAGATCTGAATTCACCCCTCCACTTT.

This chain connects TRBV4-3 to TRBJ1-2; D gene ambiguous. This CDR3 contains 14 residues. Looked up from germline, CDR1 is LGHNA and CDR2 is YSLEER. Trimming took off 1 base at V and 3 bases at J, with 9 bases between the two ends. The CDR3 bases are TGCGCCAGCAGCCAAGGAGACTGGGACTATGGCTACACCTTC. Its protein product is CASSQGDWDYGYTF.

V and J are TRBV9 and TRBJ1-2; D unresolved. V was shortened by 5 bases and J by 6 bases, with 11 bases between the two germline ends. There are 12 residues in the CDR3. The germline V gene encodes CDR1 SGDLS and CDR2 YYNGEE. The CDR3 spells CASRPEKDGYTF. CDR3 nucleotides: TGTGCCAGCAGGCCCGAGAAGGATGGCTACACCTTC.

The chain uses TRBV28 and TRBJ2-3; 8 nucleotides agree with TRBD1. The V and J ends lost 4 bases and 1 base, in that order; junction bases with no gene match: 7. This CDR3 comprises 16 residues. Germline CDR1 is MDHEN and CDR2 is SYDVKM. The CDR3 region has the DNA TGTGCCAGCAGTTCCACAGGGGGAGAAGGCACAGATACGCAGTATTTT. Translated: CASSSTGGEGTDTQYF.

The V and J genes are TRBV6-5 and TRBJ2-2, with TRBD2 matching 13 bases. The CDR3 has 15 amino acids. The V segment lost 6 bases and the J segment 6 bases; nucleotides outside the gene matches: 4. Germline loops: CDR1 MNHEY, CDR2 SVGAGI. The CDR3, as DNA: TGTGCCAGCAGGTTGGGACTAGCGGGGCCCGGGGAGCTGTTTTTT. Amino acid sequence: CASRLGLAGPGELFF.

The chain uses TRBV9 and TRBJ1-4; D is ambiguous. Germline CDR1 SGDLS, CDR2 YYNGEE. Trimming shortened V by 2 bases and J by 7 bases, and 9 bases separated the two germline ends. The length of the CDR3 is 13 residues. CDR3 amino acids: CASSVRIGEKLFF. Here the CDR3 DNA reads TGTGCCAGCAGCGTCAGGATCGGTGAAAAACTGTTTTTT.

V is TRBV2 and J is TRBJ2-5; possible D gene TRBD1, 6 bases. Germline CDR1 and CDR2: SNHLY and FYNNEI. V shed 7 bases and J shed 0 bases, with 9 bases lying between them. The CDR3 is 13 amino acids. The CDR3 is CASKTGYQETQYF. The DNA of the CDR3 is TGTGCCAGCAAAACAGGGTACCAAGAGACCCAGTACTTC.

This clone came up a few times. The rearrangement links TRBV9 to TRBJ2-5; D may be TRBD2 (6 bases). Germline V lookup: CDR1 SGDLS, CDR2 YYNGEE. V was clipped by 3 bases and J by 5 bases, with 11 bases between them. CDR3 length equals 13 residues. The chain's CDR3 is CASSAGGIETQYF. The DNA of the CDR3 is TGTGCCAGCAGCGCCGGGGGAATTGAGACCCAGTACTTC.

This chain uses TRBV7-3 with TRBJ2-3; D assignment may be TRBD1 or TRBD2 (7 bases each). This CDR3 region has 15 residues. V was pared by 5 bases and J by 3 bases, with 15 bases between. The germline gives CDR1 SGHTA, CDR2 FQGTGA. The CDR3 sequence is CASSRRGDRTDTQYF. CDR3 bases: TGTGCCAGCAGCCGCCGGGGGGACAGAACAGATACGCAGTATTTT.